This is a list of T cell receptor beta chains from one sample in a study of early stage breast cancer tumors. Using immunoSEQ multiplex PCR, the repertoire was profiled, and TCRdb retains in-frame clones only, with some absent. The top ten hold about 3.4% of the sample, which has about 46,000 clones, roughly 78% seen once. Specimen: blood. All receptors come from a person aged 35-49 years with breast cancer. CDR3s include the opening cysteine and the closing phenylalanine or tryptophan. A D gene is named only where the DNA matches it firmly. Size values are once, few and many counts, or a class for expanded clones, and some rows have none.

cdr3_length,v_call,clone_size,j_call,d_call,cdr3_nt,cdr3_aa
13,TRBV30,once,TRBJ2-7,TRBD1,TGTGCCTGGAGGACAGGGGGGAGGTACGAGCAGTACTTC,CAWRTGGRYEQYF
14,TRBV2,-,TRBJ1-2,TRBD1,TGTGCCAGCGGCCGGGACAGGGGTCGGACTGGCTACACCTTC,CASGRDRGRTGYTF
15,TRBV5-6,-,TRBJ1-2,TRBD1,TGTGCCAGCAGCCCGGTGGGGACAGATTCCTATGGCTACACCTTC,CASSPVGTDSYGYTF
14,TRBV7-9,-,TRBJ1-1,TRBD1,TGTGCCAGCAGACGTGAGGGGGCGGCCACTGAAGCTTTCTTT,CASRREGAATEAFF
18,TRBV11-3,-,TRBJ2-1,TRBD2,TGTGCCAGCAGCTTAGGGGGACTAGCGGGAGGTACCTACAATGAGCAGTTCTTC,CASSLGGLAGGTYNEQFF
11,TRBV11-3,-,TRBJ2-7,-,TGTGCCAGCAGCTACGTAGAGGAGCAGTACTTC,CASSYVEEQYF
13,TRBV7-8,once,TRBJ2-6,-,TGTGCCAGCACTGTAGCTGGGGCCAACGTCCTGACTTTC,CASTVAGANVLTF
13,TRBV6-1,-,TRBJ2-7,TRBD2,TGTGCCAGCGCGGCGGGAGAATCGGGCGAGCAGTACTTC,CASAAGESGEQYF
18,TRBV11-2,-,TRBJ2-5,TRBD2,TGTGCCAGCAGACTTGTCGGGCGGGAGAACCCCTTAGGAGAGACCCAGTACTTC,CASRLVGRENPLGETQYF
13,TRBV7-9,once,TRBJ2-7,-,TGTGCCAGCAGCTTTCCGGGGCCCTACGAGCAGTACTTC,CASSFPGPYEQYF
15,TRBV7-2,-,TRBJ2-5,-,TGTGCCAGCAGCTTAGAGTACTCCAACGCGGAGACCCAGTACTTC,CASSLEYSNAETQYF